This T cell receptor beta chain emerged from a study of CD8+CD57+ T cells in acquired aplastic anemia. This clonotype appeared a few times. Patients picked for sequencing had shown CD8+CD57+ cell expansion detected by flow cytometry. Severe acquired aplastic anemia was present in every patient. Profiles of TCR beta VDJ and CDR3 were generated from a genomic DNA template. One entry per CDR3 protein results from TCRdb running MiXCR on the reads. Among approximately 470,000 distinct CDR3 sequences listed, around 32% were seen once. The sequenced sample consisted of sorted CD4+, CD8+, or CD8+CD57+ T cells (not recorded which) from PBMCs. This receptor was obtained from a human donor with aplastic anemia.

CDR3: CSAAVGALPYEQYF. The DNA for the CDR3 is TGCAGTGCCGCTGTAGGGGCCCTGCCCTACGAGCAGTACTTC. This sequence joins TRBV20-1 and TRBJ2-7, with D tentatively TRBD1 (5 bases). Trimming stripped 6 bases from V and 2 bases from J, with 17 bases between. CDR3 length: 14 residues. The germline CDR1 and CDR2 sequences are DFQATT and SNEGSKA (reference sequence).